The T cell receptor beta chain under discussion was sequenced for a study of blood T cell repertoires in COVID-19. About the research overall: Specimens from acute and convalescent COVID-19 originated in the United States, Italy and Spain.

Using immunoSEQ multiplex PCR, the repertoire was profiled, and TCRdb retains in-frame clones only, with some absent. The data show roughly 130,000 clones, over 85% seen once. The CDR3 covers 13 residues. Sequenced sample: peripheral blood. The rearrangement uses TRBV12-2 and TRBJ1-5; TRBD1, the table's D call, lacks a check against the DNA. TRBV12-2 is a recognized pseudogene. The receptor was derived from a man aged 50-60 years with active COVID-19. The CDR3 here is CASRFPGNQPQHF. Written as DNA, the CDR3 is TGTGCAAGTCGCTTCCCAGGCAATCAGCCCCAGCATTTT.